Below are 13 T cell receptor beta chains sequenced from a single sample in a study of Ad26.COV2.S vaccination and SARS-CoV-2 variants. Specified treatment: some 20 received Ad26.COV2.S at low or high dose, single or two shots; about 5 received placebo; per-sample allocation not given. Sampling was performed 63 days after the first vaccine or placebo injection. Libraries were prepared by immunoSEQ multiplex PCR; TCRdb keeps only in-frame clonotypes and omits some of them. The repertoire holds around 320,000 clones, with roughly 91% as singletons. The sequenced sample was peripheral blood, obtained in a trial of Ad26.COV2.S vaccine versus placebo. The receptor source for this set is a person aged 18-65 years who received the Ad26.COV2.S COVID-19 vaccine or a placebo.

The J gene is TRBJ2-5, the V gene TRBV30, with D unresolved. The V end lost 3 bases, the J end lost 5 bases, and 13 bases lay between the germline ends. The CDR3 loop spans 13 amino acids. Germline V lookup: CDR1 GTSNPN, CDR2 SVGIG (reference sequence). The CDR3 is CAWSAARMETQYF. As DNA, the CDR3 is TGTGCCTGGAGCGCGGCACGGATGGAGACCCAGTACTTC.

CDR3: CASSQDLWGPAFF. CDR3 nucleotide sequence: TGCGCCAGCAGCCAAGATCTATGGGGGCCGGCTTTCTTT. The chain couples TRBV4-3 to TRBJ1-1; D might be TRBD1 (6 bases). This CDR3 is 13 amino acids long. The V end was cut by 0 bases, the J end by 11 bases, with 13 bases between. Germline V CDR1 and CDR2: LGHNA, YSLEER.

This clone is a singleton in its sample. The chain recombines TRBV9 with TRBJ2-7; TRBD2 agrees at 14 bases. CDR1 and CDR2 (germline): SGDLS, YYNGEE. The V and J ends lost 3 bases and 5 bases, in that order; junction bases with no gene match: 4. There are 15 residues in the CDR3. This chain's CDR3 is CASSAGTSGGDEQYF. The CDR3 DNA reads as TGTGCCAGCAGCGCAGGGACTAGCGGGGGCGACGAGCAGTACTTC.

This clone is medium-sized (0.01 to 0.1%) in the sample. V gene TRBV2 combines with J gene TRBJ2-7; no definite D call. Trimming shortened V by 3 bases and J by 5 bases, and 20 bases separated the two germline ends. Germline V lookup: CDR1 SNHLY, CDR2 FYNNEI. The CDR3 runs 16 residues. For the CDR3, the DNA is TGTGCCAGCAGTGACTTTAACAGCTCCCCGGGTAACGAGCAGTACTTC. Its protein product is CASSDFNSSPGNEQYF.

This clone showed up just once. CDR3 loop: CASSLVDRLNTEAFF. In nucleotides, the CDR3 is TGTGCCAGCAGCTTGGTGGACAGGTTGAACACTGAAGCTTTCTTT. This sequence joins TRBV7-2 and TRBJ1-1; 7 bases fit TRBD1. V was pared by 3 bases and J by 0 bases, with 4 bases of the junction left unmatched. Germline CDR1 is SGHTA and CDR2 is FQGNSA. The CDR3 length is 15 residues.

This rearrangement joins TRBV3-1 (or the pseudogene TRBV3-2) to TRBJ2-5, with a tentative D call TRBD2 (6 bases). Germline V gene sequence: CDR1 LGHDT, CDR2 YNNKEL (reference sequence). V lost 4 bases and J 4 bases, leaving 16 bases between the germline ends. The CDR3 runs 15 residues. CDR3 sequence reads: CASSPPTAGGETQYF. CDR3 coding DNA: TGTGCCAGCAGCCCTCCGACAGCGGGCGGAGAGACCCAGTACTTC.

This clone was counted a single time. The V call is TRBV6-4, the J call TRBJ2-3, with 7 bases fitting TRBD2. The CDR3 has 18 residues. Unmatched junction bases numbered 13, after V lost 3 bases and J lost 1 base. Germline V gene lookup returns CDR1 MRHNA and CDR2 SNTAGT. CDR3 protein: CASSEGSLWTRCTDTQYF. CDR3 coding DNA: TGTGCCAGCAGTGAAGGTAGTTTGTGGACTAGGTGCACAGATACGCAGTATTTT.

This chain joins TRBV3-1 (or the pseudogene TRBV3-2) and TRBJ2-7, with D perhaps matching TRBD1 (6 bases). Trimming shortened V by 4 bases and J by 6 bases, and 10 bases separated the two germline ends. The length of the CDR3 is 12 residues. Germline CDR1 reads LGHDT; CDR2 reads YNNKEL (reference sequence). The CDR3 loop reads CASSLGQSEQYF. The CDR3, as DNA: TGTGCCAGCAGCCTAGGACAGTCCGAGCAGTACTTC.

The J gene is TRBJ1-1, the V gene TRBV3-1 (or the pseudogene TRBV3-2); D ambiguous. Per germline, CDR1 LGHDT and CDR2 YNNKEL (reference sequence). Deletions cut 4 bases from V and 2 bases from J, with 5 bases between. The CDR3 has 12 residues. The CDR3 protein is CASSLPNTEAFF. The CDR3 nucleotides read TGTGCCAGCAGCCTCCCAAACACTGAAGCTTTCTTT.

The DNA of the CDR3 is TGTGCCTGGAGTGTATGGACAGGGGTAAAAGAGACCCAGTACTTC. Translating it yields CAWSVWTGVKETQYF. The rearrangement links TRBV30 to TRBJ2-5; 9 bases align to TRBD1. Germline CDR1 and CDR2: GTSNPN and SVGIG (reference sequence). CDR3 length: 15 amino acids. V shed 0 bases and J 3 bases; nucleotides not matched to a gene: 5.

The chain recombines TRBV24-1 with TRBJ1-2, with D hard to call. The CDR3 sequence is 12 residues long. V was shortened by 3 bases and J by 8 bases, with 9 bases between the two germline ends. CDR1 is KGHDR, CDR2 SFDVKD, per germline. The CDR3 spells CATSDDSLGYTF. The CDR3 region has the DNA TGTGCCACCAGTGATGACTCCTTGGGCTACACCTTC.

The gene calls are TRBV7-2 and TRBJ2-7; D tentatively reads TRBD1 or TRBD2 (5 bases each). CDR1 SGHTA and CDR2 FQGNSA come from the germline V gene. The V and J ends lost 5 bases and 3 bases respectively, with 8 bases between them. The CDR3 extends over 12 amino acids. The CDR3 here is CASSLGVYEQYF. CDR3 DNA sequence: TGTGCCAGCAGCCTGGGGGTCTACGAGCAGTACTTC.

The rearrangement joins TRBV6-5 to TRBJ1-5; D is perhaps TRBD1 (6 bases). The germline V and J ends were trimmed by 11 bases and 6 bases, with 20 bases remaining between them. Germline loops: CDR1 MNHEY, CDR2 SVGAGI. The CDR3 is made up of 14 amino acids. The CDR3 sequence: CAPRGGRIGQPQHF. CDR3 DNA: TGTGCCCCCCGGGGGGGCCGGATAGGTCAGCCCCAGCATTTT.